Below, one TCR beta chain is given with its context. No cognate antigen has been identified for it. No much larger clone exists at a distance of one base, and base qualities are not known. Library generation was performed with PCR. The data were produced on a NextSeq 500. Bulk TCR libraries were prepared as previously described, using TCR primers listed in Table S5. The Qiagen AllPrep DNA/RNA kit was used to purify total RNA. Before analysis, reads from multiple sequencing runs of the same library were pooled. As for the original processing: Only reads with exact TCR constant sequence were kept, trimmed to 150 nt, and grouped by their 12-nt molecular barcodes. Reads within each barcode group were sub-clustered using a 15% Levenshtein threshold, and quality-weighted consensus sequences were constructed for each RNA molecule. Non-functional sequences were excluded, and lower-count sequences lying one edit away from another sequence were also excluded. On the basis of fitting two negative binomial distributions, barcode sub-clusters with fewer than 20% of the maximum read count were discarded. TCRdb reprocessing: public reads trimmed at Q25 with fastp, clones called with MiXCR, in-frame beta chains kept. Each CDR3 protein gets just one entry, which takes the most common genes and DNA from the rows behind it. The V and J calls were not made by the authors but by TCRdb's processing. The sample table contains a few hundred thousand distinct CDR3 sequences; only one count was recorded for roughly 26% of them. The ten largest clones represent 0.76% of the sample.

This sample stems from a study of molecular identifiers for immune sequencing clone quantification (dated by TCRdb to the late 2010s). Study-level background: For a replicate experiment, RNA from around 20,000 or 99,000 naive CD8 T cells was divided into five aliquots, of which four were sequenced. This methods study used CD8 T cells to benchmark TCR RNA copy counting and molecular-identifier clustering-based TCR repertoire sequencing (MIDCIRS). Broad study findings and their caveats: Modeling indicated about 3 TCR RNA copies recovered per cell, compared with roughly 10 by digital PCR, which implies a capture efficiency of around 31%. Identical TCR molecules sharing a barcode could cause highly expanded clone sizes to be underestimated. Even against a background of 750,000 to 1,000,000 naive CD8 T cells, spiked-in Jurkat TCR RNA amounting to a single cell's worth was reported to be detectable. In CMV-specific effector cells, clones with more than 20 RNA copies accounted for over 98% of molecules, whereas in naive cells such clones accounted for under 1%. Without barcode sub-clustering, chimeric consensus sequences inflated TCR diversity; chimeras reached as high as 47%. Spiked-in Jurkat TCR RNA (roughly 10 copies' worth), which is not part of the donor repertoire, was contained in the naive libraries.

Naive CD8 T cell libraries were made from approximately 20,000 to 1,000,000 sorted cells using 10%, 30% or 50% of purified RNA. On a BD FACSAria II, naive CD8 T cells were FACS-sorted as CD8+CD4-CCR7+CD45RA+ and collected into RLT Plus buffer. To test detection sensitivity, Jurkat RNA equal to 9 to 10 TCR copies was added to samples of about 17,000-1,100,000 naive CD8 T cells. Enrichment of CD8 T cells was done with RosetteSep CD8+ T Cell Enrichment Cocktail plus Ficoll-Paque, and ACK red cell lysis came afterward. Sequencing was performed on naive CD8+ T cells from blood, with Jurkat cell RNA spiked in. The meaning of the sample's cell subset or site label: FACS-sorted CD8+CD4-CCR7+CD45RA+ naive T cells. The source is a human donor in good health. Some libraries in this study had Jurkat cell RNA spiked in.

CDR3 reads: CASTSDGGADTQYF. In nucleotide form, the sequence is TGTGCCAGCACCTCCGACGGGGGCGCAGATACGCAGTATTTT. The chain uses TRBV6-5 and TRBJ2-3; the D match is possibly TRBD1 or TRBD2, with 6 bases aligned in each. The cysteine opens and the phenylalanine closes a CDR3 of 14 amino acids. The sequence is cut down to CDR3 DNA, 42 bases in frame from base 1. The trim is 7 bases for V and 4 bases for J, with a gap of 15 bases between the germline ends. CDR1 MNHEY and CDR2 SVGAGI were looked up in the germline V gene.